This section outlines one T cell receptor (beta chain) sequence together with its context. This clonotype was counted a few times. Its antigen has not been determined. Base qualities were left out, and no much larger clone turns up one base away. This sample was included in a study of response to subunit inactivated influenza vaccine (dated by TCRdb to 2016 to 2019). As for the study more broadly: Deep quantitative T cell receptor repertoire profiling was used in the study to track responses to a trivalent subunit inactivated influenza vaccine. The full study reports these points: The authors proposed that each seasonal influenza vaccination may bring in only a limited number of new T cells.

Library preparation used RT-PCR. TCRdb names Illumina HiSeq 2500 as the instrument used. TCRdb reworked the public reads: Q25 trimming with fastp, MiXCR clone assembly, productive beta chains retained. Here each entry gathers all rows of one CDR3 protein and keeps the most common genes and DNA. The sample has about 180,000 distinct CDR3 sequences on record, approximately 12% of them singletons. The top ten clones comprise around 40% of the sample. The germline V gene (reference sequence) provides CDR1 SEHNR and CDR2 FQNEAQ. The CDR3, from cysteine to phenylalanine, totals 14 residues. Solely the CDR3 DNA is kept, with 42 bases framed from the first base. V is pruned by 1 base and J by 8 bases, leaving 4 bases of the junction without a gene match.

The input for sequencing was CD8+ T cells sorted from PBMCs, taken 23 months after vaccination. This receptor was identified in a man in his fifties or sixties who received an inactivated influenza vaccine. Donor details come from another sample of the same person, matched by shared clones. The rearranged chain carries TRBV7-9 and TRBJ1-4, with 7 bases aligning to TRBD1. The bases are TGTGCCAGCAGCTTAGAGGGGGCTGGGGAAAAACTGTTTTTT. This translates into CASSLEGAGEKLFF.